A selection of T cell receptor beta chains follows, all from one sample in a study of shared clonotypes between healthy human individuals. Some clones are missing from TCRdb's copy, which holds only in-frame ones; the method was immunoSEQ multiplex PCR. This table has around 2.1 million clones, approximately 94% appearing once. Specimen: naive CD8+ T cells from PBMCs. The receptors originated from a man aged 18 to 35 in good health. Some clones in this sample may be carry-over from other donors' samples. Each CDR3 is given with its conserved first and last residue. Not every row has a clone size; where given, it reads once, few, many or a size class.

J: TRBJ2-3; V: TRBV5-4; length: 16; size: NA; CDR3: CASSPLLGVDGDTQYF
J: TRBJ1-3; V: TRBV5-6; length: 12; size: NA; CDR3: CASGLGGNTIYF
J: TRBJ2-1; V: TRBV4-3; length: 17; size: NA; CDR3: CASSQGGSGGSYNEQFF
J: TRBJ2-1; V: TRBV6-5; length: 15; size: NA; CDR3: CASSPPWVGENEQFF
J: TRBJ1-3; V: TRBV9; length: 15; size: NA; CDR3: CASSVEARAGNTIYF
J: TRBJ2-2; V: TRBV19; length: 16; size: NA; CDR3: CASSIERQINTGELFF
J: TRBJ2-7; V: TRBV11-2; length: 15; size: NA; CDR3: CASSLANRDRDEQYF
J: TRBJ2-1; V: TRBV2; length: 14; size: NA; CDR3: CASSFNSGSHEQFF
J: TRBJ2-7; V: TRBV7-9; length: 14; size: NA; CDR3: CASSSGDRAYEQYF
J: TRBJ2-4; V: TRBV28; length: 19; size: NA; CDR3: CASSPLGHSGEVAKNIQYF
J: TRBJ2-5; V: TRBV9; length: 15; size: few; CDR3: CASSGTSGSGETQYF
J: TRBJ1-1; V: TRBV7-3; length: 15; size: NA; CDR3: CASSMTGGGFTEAFF
J: TRBJ2-7; V: TRBV5-8; length: 13; size: NA; CDR3: CASSWATSSEQYF
J: TRBJ2-3; V: TRBV28; length: 16; size: NA; CDR3: CASSPLAGISTDTQYF
J: TRBJ2-7; V: TRBV9; length: 14; size: once; CDR3: CASSAGGTTYEQYF
J: TRBJ2-3; V: TRBV9; length: 15; size: NA; CDR3: CASSPTGLITDTQYF